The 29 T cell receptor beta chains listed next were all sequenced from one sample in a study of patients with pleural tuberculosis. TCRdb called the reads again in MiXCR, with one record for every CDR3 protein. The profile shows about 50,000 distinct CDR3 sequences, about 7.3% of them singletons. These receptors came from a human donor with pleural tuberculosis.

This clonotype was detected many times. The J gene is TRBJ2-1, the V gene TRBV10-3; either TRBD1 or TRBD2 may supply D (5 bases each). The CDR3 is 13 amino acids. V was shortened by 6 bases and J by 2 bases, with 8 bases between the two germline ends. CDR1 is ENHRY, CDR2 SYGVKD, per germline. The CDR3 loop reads CAIRGVTYNEQFF. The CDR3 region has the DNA TGTGCCATCAGGGGGGTTACCTACAATGAGCAGTTCTTC.

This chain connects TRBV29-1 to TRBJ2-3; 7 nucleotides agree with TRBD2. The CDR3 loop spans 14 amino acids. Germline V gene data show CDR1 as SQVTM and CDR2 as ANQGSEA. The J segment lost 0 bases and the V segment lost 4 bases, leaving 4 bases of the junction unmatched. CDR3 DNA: TGCAGCGTTGGTGGTAGCGGGAGCACAGATACGCAGTATTTT. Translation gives CSVGGSGSTDTQYF.

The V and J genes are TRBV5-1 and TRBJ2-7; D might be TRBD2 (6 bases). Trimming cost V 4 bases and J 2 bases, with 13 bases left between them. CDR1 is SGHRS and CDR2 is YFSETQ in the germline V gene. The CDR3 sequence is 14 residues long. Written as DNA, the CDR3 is TGCGCCAGCAGCCTAAGAGGGGAGGCCTACGAGCAGTACTTC. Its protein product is CASSLRGEAYEQYF. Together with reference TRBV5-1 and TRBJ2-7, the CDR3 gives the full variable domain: KAGVTQTPRYLIKTRGQQVTLSCSPISGHRSVSWYQQTPGQGLQFLFEYFSETQRNKGNFPGRFSGRQFSNSRSEMNVSTLELGDSALYLCASSLRGEAYEQYFGPGTRLTVT.

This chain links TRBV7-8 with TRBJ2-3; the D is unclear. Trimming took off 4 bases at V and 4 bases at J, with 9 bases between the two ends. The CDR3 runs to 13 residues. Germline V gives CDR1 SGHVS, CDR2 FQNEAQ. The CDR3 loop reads CASSWGSSDTQYF. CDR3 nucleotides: TGTGCCAGCAGCTGGGGTTCATCAGATACGCAGTATTTT.

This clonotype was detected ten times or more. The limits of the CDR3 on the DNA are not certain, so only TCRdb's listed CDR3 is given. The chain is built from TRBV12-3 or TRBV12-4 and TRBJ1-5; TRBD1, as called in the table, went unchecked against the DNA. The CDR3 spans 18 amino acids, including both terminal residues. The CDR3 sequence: CASSFFGSPPFGNQPQHF.

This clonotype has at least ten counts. CDR3: CASSPGVNQPQHF. CDR3 nucleotides: TGTGCCAGTAGTCCCGGAGTTAATCAGCCCCAGCATTTT. V usage is TRBV19 and J usage is TRBJ1-5; D is uncertain. Germline CDR1 is LNHDA and CDR2 is SQIVND (reference sequence). Trimming removed 5 bases from V and 4 bases from J, with 9 bases in between. The CDR3 is made up of 13 amino acids.

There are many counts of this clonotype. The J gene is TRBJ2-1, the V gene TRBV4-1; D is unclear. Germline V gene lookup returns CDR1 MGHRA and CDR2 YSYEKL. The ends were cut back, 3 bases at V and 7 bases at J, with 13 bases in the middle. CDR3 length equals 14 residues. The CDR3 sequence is CASSHPPYPNEQFF. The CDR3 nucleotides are TGCGCCAGCAGCCACCCTCCCTACCCGAATGAGCAGTTCTTC.

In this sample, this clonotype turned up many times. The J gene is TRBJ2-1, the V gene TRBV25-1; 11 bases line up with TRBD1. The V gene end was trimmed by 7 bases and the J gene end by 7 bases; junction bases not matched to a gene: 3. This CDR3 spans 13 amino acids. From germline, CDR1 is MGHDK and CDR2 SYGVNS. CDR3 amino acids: CASMGQGVNEQFF. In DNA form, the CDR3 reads TGTGCCAGCATGGGACAGGGGGTAAATGAGCAGTTCTTC.

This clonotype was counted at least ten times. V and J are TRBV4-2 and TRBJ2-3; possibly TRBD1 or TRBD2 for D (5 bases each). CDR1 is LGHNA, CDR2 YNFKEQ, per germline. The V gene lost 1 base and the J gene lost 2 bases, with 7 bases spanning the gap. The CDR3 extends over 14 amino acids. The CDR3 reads CASSQAGLTDTQYF. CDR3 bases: TGTGCCAGCAGCCAAGCGGGGCTCACAGATACGCAGTATTTT.

The CDR3 spells CASSPQIRSSYEQYF. Here the CDR3 DNA reads TGCGCCAGCAGCCCGCAGATCCGGAGCTCCTACGAGCAGTACTTC. The rearrangement uses TRBV4-1 and TRBJ2-7; D unresolved. CDR3 length equals 15 residues. The germline V and J ends were trimmed by 4 bases and 0 bases, with 13 bases remaining between them. Per the germline V gene, CDR1 is MGHRA and CDR2 is YSYEKL.

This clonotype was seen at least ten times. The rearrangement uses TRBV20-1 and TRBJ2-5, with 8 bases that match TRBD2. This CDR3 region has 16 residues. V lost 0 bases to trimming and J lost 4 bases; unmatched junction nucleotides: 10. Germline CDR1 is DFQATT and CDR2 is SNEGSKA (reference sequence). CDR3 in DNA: TGCAGTGCTAGAGATCCAGCGGGAGAACTTGGAGAGACCCAGTACTTC. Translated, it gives CSARDPAGELGETQYF.

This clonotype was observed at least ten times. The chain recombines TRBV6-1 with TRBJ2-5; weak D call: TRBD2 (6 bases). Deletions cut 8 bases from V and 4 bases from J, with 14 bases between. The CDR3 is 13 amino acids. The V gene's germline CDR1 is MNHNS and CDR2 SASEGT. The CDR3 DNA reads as TGTGCCAGCGGCTCAGTGGGGGGAGAGACCCAGTACTTC. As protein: CASGSVGGETQYF.

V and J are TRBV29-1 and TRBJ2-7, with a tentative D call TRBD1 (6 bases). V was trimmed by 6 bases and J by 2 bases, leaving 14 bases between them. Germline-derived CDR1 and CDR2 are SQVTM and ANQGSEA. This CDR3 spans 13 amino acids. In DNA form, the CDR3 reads TGCAGCGTCTCACAGGGCTTCCCCTACGAGCAGTACTTC. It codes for CSVSQGFPYEQYF.

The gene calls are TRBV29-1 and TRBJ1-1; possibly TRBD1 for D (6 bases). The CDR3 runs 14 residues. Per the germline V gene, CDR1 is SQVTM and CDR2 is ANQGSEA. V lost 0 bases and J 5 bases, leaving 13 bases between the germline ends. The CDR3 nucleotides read TGCAGCGTTGAAGATCTGGAGGGGGGGACTGAAGCTTTCTTT. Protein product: CSVEDLEGGTEAFF.

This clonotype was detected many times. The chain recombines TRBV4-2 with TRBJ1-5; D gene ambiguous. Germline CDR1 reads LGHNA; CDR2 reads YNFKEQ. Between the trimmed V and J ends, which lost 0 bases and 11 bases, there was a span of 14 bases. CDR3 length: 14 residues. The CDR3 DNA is TGTGCCAGCAGCCAAGAGTTAGGGCAGCTGGCCCAGCATTTT. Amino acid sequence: CASSQELGQLAQHF.

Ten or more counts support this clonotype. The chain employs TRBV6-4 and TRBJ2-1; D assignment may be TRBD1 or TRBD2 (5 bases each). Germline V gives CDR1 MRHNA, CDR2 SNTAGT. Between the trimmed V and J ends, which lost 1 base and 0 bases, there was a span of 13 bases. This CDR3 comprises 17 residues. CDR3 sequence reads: CASSDWGTQSSYNEQFF. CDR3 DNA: TGTGCCAGCAGTGACTGGGGGACCCAAAGCTCCTACAATGAGCAGTTCTTC.

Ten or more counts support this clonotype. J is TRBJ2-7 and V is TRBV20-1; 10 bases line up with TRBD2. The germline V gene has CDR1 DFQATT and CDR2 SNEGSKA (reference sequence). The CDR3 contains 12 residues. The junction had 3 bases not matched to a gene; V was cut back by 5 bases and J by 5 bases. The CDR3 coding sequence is TGCAGTGCTCTAGCGGGAGCAGACGAGCAGTACTTC. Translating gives CSALAGADEQYF.

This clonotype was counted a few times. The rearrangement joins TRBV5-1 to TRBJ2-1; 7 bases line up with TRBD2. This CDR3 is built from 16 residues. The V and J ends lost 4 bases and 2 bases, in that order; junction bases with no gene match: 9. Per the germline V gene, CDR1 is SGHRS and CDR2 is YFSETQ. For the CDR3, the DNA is TGCGCCAGCAGCCTTACCCTAGCGGTGGCCTACAATGAGCAGTTCTTC. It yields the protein CASSLTLAVAYNEQFF.

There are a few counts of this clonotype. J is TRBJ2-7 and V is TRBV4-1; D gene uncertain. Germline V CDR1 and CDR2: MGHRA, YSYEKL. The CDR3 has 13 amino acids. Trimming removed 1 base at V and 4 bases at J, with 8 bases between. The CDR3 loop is CASSQVIGYEQYV. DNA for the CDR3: TGCGCCAGCAGCCAAGTTATAGGTTACGAGCAGTACGTC.

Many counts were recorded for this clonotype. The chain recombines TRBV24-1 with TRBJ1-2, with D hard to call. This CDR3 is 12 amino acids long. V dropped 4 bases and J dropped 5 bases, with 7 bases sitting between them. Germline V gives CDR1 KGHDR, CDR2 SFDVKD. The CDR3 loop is CATSDWAYGYTF. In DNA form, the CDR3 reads TGTGCCACCAGTGACTGGGCATATGGCTACACCTTC.

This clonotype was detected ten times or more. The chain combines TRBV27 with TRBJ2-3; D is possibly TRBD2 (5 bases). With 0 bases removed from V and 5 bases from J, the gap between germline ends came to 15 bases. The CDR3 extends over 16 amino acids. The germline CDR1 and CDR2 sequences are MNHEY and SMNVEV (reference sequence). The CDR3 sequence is CASSLSAGSRGDTQYF. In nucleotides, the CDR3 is TGTGCCAGCAGTTTATCCGCTGGGAGTAGAGGAGATACGCAGTATTTT.

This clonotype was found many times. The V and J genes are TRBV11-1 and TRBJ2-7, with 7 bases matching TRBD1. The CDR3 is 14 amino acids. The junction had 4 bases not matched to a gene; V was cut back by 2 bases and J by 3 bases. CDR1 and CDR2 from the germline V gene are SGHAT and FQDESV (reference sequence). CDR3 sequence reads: CASSLTGANYEQYF. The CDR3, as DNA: TGTGCCAGCAGCTTAACAGGGGCAAACTACGAGCAGTACTTC.

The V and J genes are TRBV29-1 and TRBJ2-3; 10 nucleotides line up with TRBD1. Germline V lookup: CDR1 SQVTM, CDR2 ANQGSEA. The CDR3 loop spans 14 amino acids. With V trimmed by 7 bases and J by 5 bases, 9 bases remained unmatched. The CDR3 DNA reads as TGCAGCGCAACAACAGGGACAGGGGAAGATACGCAGTATTTT. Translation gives CSATTGTGEDTQYF.

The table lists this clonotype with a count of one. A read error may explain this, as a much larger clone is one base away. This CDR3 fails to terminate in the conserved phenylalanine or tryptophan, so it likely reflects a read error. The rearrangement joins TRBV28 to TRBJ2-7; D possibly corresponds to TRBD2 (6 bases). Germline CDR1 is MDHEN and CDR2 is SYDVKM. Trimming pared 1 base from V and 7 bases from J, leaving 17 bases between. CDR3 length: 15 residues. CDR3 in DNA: TGTGCCAGCAGTTTATTGGTGGCTAGCGTGGGTGAGCAGTACCTC. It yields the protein CASSLLVASVGEQYL.

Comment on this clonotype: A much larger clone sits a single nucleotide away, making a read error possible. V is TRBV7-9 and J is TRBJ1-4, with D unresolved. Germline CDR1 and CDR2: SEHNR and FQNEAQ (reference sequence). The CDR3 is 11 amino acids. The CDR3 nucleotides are TGTGCCAGCGGCTTAGATAAAAAACTGTTTTTT. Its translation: CASGLDKKLFF.

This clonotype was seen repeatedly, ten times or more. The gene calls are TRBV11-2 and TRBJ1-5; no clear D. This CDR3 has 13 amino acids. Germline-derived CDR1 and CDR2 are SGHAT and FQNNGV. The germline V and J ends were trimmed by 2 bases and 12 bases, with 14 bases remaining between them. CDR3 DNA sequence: TGTGCCAGCAGCTTACCTTTTCTGCGGGACCAGCATTTT. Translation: CASSLPFLRDQHF. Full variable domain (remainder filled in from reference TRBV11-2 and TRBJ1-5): EAGVAQSPRYKIIEKRQSVAFWCNPISGHATLYWYQQILGQGPKLLIQFQNNGVVDDSQLPKDRFSAERLKGVDSTLKIQPAKLEDSAVYLCASSLPFLRDQHFGDGTRLSIL.

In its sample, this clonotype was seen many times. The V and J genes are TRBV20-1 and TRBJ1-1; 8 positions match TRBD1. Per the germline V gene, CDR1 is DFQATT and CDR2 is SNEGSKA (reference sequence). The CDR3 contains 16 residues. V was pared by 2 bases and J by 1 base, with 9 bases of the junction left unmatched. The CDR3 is CSARQTGQGGNTEAFF. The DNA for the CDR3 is TGCAGTGCTAGACAAACCGGACAGGGAGGGAACACTGAAGCTTTCTTT.

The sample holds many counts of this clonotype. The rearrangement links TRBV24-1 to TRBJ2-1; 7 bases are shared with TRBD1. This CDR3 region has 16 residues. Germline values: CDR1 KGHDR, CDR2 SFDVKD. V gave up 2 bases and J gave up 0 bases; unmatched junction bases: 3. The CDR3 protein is CATSDSRQGSYNEQFF. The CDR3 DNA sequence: TGTGCCACCAGTGATTCTCGACAGGGCTCCTACAATGAGCAGTTCTTC.

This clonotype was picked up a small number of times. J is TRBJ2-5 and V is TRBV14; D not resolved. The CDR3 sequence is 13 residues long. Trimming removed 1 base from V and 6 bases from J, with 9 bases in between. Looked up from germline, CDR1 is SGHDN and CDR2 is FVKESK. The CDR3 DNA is TGTGCCAGCAGCCAAGCGATAGAAAAGACCCAGTACTTC. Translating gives CASSQAIEKTQYF.